The source of this T cell receptor beta chain is a study of monozygotic twins with inflammatory bowel disease. Study-level findings and limits: Among IBD patients, fewer clonotypes were shared with others than among healthy twins, especially with disease activity.

T cells were not sorted, and total RNA was isolated straight from whole blood. A remark on this clonotype: Its antigen is not known.

The CDR3 has 13 residues. TCRdb reprocessed the 5' RACE reads and stores each CDR3 protein as one record, lacking DNA. This sample contains over 90,000 distinct CDR3 sequences. The rearrangement links TRBV12-3 or TRBV12-4 to TRBJ2-4; TCRdb gives TRBD1 as the D gene, but with no DNA this cannot be confirmed. Sequencing was done on a sample of blood. The clonotype comes from a human donor with ulcerative colitis or Crohn's disease, or a healthy co-twin of an affected twin (not recorded which). The chain's CDR3 is CASSPGPGNIQYF.